What follows are 15 T cell receptor beta chains derived from one specimen sequenced in a study of shared clonotypes between healthy human individuals. Produced via immunoSEQ multiplex PCR; TCRdb's table is partial and in-frame only. Of 2 million to 2.5 million clones detected, more than 85% appear once; the ten largest clones hold about 0.39%. Sequencing used naive CD4+ T cells from PBMCs. Indicated subset: CD45RA+ positively selected. The receptors stem from a man aged 18 to 29 in good health. Some clones in this sample may be carry-over from other donors' samples.

In nucleotides, the CDR3 is TGCGCCAGCAGCCACCGGACCGCCCTGGGGGAGCAGTACTTC. It codes for CASSHRTALGEQYF. The chain is built from TRBV4-1 and TRBJ2-7, with D hard to call. CDR3 length equals 14 residues. Trimming removed 3 bases from V and 7 bases from J, with 16 bases in between. Germline CDR1 and CDR2: MGHRA and YSYEKL.

V and J are TRBV30 and TRBJ1-2; a weak D match, TRBD1 (5 bases). The CDR3 consists of 14 residues. Germline CDR1 reads GTSNPN; CDR2 reads SVGIG (reference sequence). V dropped 6 bases and J dropped 5 bases, with 19 bases sitting between them. The CDR3 sequence: CACTITGTEYGYTF. Here the CDR3 DNA reads TGTGCCTGTACGATAACCGGGACGGAATATGGCTACACCTTC.

The chain recombines TRBV2 with TRBJ1-5; D is perhaps TRBD1 (6 bases). The CDR3 covers 14 residues. Trimming took off 1 base at V and 4 bases at J, with 8 bases between the two ends. The germline V gene encodes CDR1 SNHLY and CDR2 FYNNEI. DNA for the CDR3: TGTGCCAGCAGTGAAGGGACAGCAAATCAGCCCCAGCATTTT. It yields the protein CASSEGTANQPQHF.

This rearrangement joins TRBV5-5 to TRBJ1-3, with D unclear. Trimming left V 0 bases short and J 4 bases short, with 8 bases between. This CDR3 is built from 14 residues. The V gene's germline CDR1 is SGHKS and CDR2 YYEKEE (reference sequence). The CDR3 loop is CASSLGPGGNTIYF. In nucleotides, the CDR3 is TGTGCCAGCAGCTTGGGACCCGGGGGAAACACCATATATTTT.

The rearrangement joins TRBV10-2 to TRBJ1-2; D unresolved. Between the trimmed V and J ends, which lost 6 bases and 2 bases, there was a span of 7 bases. Germline loops: CDR1 WSHSY, CDR2 SAAADI. The CDR3 contains 12 residues. In DNA, the CDR3 is TGCGCCAGCAGACACCAAAACTATGGCTACACCTTC. The encoded protein is CASRHQNYGYTF.

The J gene is TRBJ2-5, the V gene TRBV7-2, with 8 bases identical to TRBD1. V trimming: 0 bases; J trimming: 2 bases; junction bases outside the gene matches: 2. The CDR3 covers 15 residues. Germline assignment: CDR1 SGHTA and CDR2 FQGNSA. The CDR3 DNA reads TGTGCCAGCAGCTTAGCGGACAGGGCTCAAGAGACCCAGTACTTC. Translated: CASSLADRAQETQYF.

V usage is TRBV5-1 and J usage is TRBJ2-7; 7 nucleotides agree with TRBD1. Germline CDR1 is SGHRS and CDR2 is YFSETQ. The J segment lost 0 bases and the V segment lost 4 bases, leaving 4 bases of the junction unmatched. The CDR3 contains 14 residues. CDR3 sequence: CASSHGTVSYEQYF. DNA of the CDR3: TGCGCCAGCAGCCATGGGACAGTCTCCTACGAGCAGTACTTC.

This chain joins TRBV7-9 and TRBJ1-1; D is undetermined. Germline assignment: CDR1 SEHNR and CDR2 FQNEAQ (reference sequence). Trimming removed 4 bases at V and 2 bases at J, with 8 bases between. The CDR3 totals 13 residues. This chain's CDR3 is CASSSAFNTEAFF. The DNA of the CDR3 is TGTGCCAGCAGCTCCGCTTTCAACACTGAAGCTTTCTTT.

V gene TRBV5-4 combines with J gene TRBJ2-7; D gene ambiguous. V lost 0 bases and J 2 bases, leaving 12 bases between the germline ends. CDR1 SGHNT and CDR2 YYREEE come from the germline V gene (reference sequence). The CDR3 sequence is 15 residues long. As DNA, the CDR3 is TGTGCCAGCAGCTTGGCGGCTATGAGGCCCTACGAGCAGTACTTC. Translated, it gives CASSLAAMRPYEQYF.

About this clone itself: Other nucleotide sequences from this sample produce the same CDR3. The V gene is TRBV28, the J gene TRBJ2-7, with D perhaps TRBD1 or TRBD2 (5 bases each). The CDR3 spans 12 residues. The V gene lost 2 bases and the J gene lost 3 bases, with 5 bases spanning the gap. From germline, CDR1 is MDHEN and CDR2 SYDVKM. This chain's CDR3 is CASSLGGYEQYF. The CDR3 DNA is TGTGCCAGCAGTTTAGGGGGCTACGAGCAGTACTTC. The variable domain in full, with the rest retrieved from reference TRBV28 and TRBJ2-7, is DVKVTQSSRYLVKRTGEKVFLECVQDMDHENMFWYRQDPGLGLRLIYFSYDVKMKEKGDIPEGYSVSREKKERFSLILESASTNQTSMYLCASSLGGYEQYFGPGTRLTVT.

The rearrangement uses TRBV11-2 and TRBJ2-2; 9 bases align to TRBD1. With V trimmed by 3 bases and J by 3 bases, 2 bases remained unmatched. Germline CDR1 SGHAT, CDR2 FQNNGV. The CDR3 has 15 amino acids. CDR3 in DNA: TGTGCCAGCAGCTTGGGACAGGGATACACCGGGGAGCTGTTTTTT. As protein: CASSLGQGYTGELFF.

V usage is TRBV5-1 and J usage is TRBJ2-3; TRBD1 matches 12 bases. CDR3 length equals 15 residues. Germline CDR1 is SGHRS and CDR2 is YFSETQ. V trimming: 4 bases; J trimming: 4 bases; junction bases outside the gene matches: 4. CDR3 DNA sequence: TGCGCCAGCAGCGATTGGGACAGGGGGCCAGATACGCAGTATTTT. It encodes CASSDWDRGPDTQYF.

The chain joins TRBV27 to TRBJ2-1; TRBD2 matches at 11 bases. Germline lookup yields CDR1 MNHEY and CDR2 SMNVEV (reference sequence). This CDR3 is built from 15 residues. V gave up 6 bases and J gave up 10 bases; unmatched junction bases: 11. Here the CDR3 DNA reads TGTGCCAGCAGCCTCGGACTAGCGGGCCGTCTGGAGCAGTTCTTC. Translation gives CASSLGLAGRLEQFF.

The chain joins TRBV6-4 to TRBJ1-5; D gene ambiguous. There are 14 residues in the CDR3. V lost 4 bases to trimming and J lost 3 bases, with 10 bases between them. Germline values: CDR1 MRHNA, CDR2 SNTAGT. Here the CDR3 reads CASSVGRSNQPQHF. In nucleotides, the CDR3 is TGTGCCAGCAGTGTAGGCAGGTCCAATCAGCCCCAGCATTTT.

The genes are TRBV19 and TRBJ2-1; 11 bases map to TRBD1. V was pared by 5 bases and J by 8 bases, with 8 bases of the junction left unmatched. This CDR3 spans 15 amino acids. Germline CDR1 and CDR2: LNHDA and SQIVND (reference sequence). This chain's CDR3 is CASSRPDRGRDEQFF. The CDR3 nucleotides read TGTGCCAGTAGTCGCCCGGACAGGGGGCGGGATGAGCAGTTCTTC.